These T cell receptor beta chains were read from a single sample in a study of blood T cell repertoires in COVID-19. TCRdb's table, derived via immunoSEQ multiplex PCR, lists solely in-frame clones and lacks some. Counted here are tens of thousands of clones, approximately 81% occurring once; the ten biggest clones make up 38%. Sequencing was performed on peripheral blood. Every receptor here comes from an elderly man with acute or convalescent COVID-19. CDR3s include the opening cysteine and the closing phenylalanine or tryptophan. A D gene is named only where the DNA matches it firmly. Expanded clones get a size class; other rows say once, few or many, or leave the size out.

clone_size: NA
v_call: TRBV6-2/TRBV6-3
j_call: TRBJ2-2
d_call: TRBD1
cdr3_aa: CASSYAPGQGITGELFF
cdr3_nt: TGTGCCAGCAGTTACGCCCCGGGACAGGGGATAACCGGGGAGCTGTTTTTT

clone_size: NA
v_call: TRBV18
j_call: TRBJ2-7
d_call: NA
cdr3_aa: CASSPADEQYF
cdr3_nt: TGTGCCAGCTCGCCCGCGGACGAGCAGTACTTC

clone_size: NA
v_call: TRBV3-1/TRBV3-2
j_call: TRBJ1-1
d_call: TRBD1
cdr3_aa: CASSQMGQGASTEAFF
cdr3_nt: TGTGCCAGCAGCCAAATGGGACAGGGGGCTAGCACTGAAGCTTTCTTT

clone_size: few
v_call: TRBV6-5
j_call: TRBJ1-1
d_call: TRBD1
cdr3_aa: CASRKATGGILAFF
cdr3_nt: TGTGCCAGCAGGAAAGCGACAGGGGGCATTTTGGCTTTCTTT

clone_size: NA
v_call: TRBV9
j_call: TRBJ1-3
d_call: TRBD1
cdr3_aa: CASSVTAGTAISGNTIYF
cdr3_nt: TGTGCCAGCAGCGTAACAGCCGGGACAGCGATCTCTGGAAACACCATATATTTT

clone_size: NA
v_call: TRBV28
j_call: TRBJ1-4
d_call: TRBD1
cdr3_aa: CASSRTGANEKLFF
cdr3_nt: TGTGCCAGCAGCCGGACAGGGGCCAATGAAAAACTGTTTTTT

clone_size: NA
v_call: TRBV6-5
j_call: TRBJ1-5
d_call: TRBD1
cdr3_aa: CASRSGTGGGQPQHF
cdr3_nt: TGTGCCAGCAGATCCGGGACAGGGGGCGGACAGCCCCAGCATTTT

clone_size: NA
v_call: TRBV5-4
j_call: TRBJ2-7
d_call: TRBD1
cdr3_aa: CASSLMAGGTGEQYF
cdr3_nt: TGTGCCAGCAGCTTAATGGCAGGGGGAACGGGAGAGCAGTACTTC

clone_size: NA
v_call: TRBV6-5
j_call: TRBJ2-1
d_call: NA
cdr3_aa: CASSRRRPQDEQFF
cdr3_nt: TGTGCCAGCAGCCGCAGGAGGCCCCAGGATGAGCAGTTCTTC

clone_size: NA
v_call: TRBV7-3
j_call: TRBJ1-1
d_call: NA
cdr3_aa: CASTPNAGKNTEAFF
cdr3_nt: TGTGCCAGCACCCCAAATGCAGGGAAGAACACTGAAGCTTTCTTT

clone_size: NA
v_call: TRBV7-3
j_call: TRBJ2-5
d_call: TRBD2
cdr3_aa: CASSLAGGPETQYF
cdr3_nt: TGTGCCAGCAGCTTAGCGGGAGGGCCTGAGACCCAGTACTTC

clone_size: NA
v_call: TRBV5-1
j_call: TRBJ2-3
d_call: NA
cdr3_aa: CASSSGRGTSTDTQYF
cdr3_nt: TGCGCCAGCAGCTCTGGACGGGGGACTAGCACAGATACGCAGTATTTT

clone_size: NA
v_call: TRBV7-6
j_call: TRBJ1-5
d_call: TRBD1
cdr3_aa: CASSLGDRGHDQPQHF
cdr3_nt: TGTGCCAGCAGCCTCGGGGACAGGGGGCATGATCAGCCCCAGCATTTT

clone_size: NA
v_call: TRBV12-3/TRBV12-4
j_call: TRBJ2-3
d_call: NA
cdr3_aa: CASSTGTVGTQYF
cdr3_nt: TGTGCCAGCAGTACCGGGACTGTCGGTACGCAGTATTTT

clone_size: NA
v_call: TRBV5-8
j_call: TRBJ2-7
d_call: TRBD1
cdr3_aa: CASSSGQFQGYEQYF
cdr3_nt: TGTGCCAGCAGCTCGGGACAGTTCCAGGGCTACGAGCAGTACTTC

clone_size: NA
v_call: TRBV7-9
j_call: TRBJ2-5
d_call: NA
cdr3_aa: CASSLATQGTQYF
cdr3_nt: TGTGCCAGCAGCTTAGCCACACAGGGGACCCAGTACTTC

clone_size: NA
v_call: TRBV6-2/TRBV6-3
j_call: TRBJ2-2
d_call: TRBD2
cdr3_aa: CASSKAGGGTGELFF
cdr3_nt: TGTGCCAGCAGCAAAGCGGGAGGAGGAACCGGGGAGCTGTTTTTT

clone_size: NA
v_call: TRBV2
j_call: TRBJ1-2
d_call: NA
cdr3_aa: CASSEEGALFGYTF
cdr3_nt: TGTGCCAGCAGTGAAGAAGGGGCGCTTTTTGGCTACACCTTC

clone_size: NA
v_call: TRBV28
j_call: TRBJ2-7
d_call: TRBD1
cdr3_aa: CASSVPGTGANEQYF
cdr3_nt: TGTGCCAGCAGTGTCCCCGGGACAGGGGCCAACGAGCAGTACTTC

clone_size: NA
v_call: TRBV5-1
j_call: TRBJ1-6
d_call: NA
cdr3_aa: CASSLGKQVPNSPLHF
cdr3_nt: TGCGCCAGCAGCTTGGGGAAACAGGTTCCGAATTCACCCCTCCACTTT

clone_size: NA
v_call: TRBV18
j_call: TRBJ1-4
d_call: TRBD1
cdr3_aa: CASSPPGQRNEKLFF
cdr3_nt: TGTGCCAGCTCACCTCCGGGACAGCGAAATGAAAAACTGTTTTTT

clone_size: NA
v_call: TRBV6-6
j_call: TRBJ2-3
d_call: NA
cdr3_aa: CASSQTEILTDTQYF
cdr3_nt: TGTGCCAGCAGCCAGACAGAAATCCTCACAGATACGCAGTATTTT

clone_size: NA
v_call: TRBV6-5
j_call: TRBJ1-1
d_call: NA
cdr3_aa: CASSRRGANTEAFF
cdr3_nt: TGTGCCAGCAGTCGACGGGGGGCGAACACTGAAGCTTTCTTT

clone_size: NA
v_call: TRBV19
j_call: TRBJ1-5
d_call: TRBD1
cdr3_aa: CASMSLRTGENQPQHF
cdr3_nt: TGTGCCAGTATGTCACTGCGGACAGGGGAGAATCAGCCCCAGCATTTT

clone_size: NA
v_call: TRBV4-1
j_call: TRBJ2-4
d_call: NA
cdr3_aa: CASSQAGLGNIQYF
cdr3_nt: TGCGCCAGCAGCCAAGCTGGGCTCGGAAACATTCAGTACTTC

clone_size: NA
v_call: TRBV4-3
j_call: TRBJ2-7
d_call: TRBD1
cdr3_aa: CASSQLDRAEQYF
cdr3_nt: TGCGCCAGCAGCCAATTGGACAGGGCCGAGCAGTACTTC

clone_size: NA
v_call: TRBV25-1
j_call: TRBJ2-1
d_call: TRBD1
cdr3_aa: CASTGPGQGYYNEQFF
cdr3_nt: TGTGCCAGCACCGGACCGGGACAGGGGTACTACAATGAGCAGTTCTTC

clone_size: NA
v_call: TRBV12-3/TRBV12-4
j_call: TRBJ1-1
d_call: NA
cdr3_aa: CASSPLNTEAFF
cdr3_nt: TGTGCCAGCAGTCCCCTAAACACTGAAGCTTTCTTT

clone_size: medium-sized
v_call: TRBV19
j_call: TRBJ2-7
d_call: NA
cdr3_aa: CASSIDLAQGLDEQYF
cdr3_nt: TGTGCCAGTAGTATAGATTTGGCACAGGGTCTAGACGAGCAGTACTTC

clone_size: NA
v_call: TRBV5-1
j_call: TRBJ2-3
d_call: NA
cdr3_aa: CASSWGGALSTDTQYF
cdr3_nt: TGCGCCAGCAGCTGGGGCGGGGCTCTGAGCACAGATACGCAGTATTTT

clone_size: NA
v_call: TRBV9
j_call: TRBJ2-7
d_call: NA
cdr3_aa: CASSGRLKAAYEQYF
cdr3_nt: TGTGCCAGCAGCGGACGCCTGAAGGCGGCCTACGAGCAGTACTTC

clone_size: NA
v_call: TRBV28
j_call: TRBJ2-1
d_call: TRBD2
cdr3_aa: CASRVRAGGRGEQFF
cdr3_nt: TGTGCCAGCAGAGTGAGAGCGGGAGGCCGGGGTGAGCAGTTCTTC

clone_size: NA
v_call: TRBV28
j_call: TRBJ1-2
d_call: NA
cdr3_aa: CASSSRYGYTF
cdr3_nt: TGTGCCAGCAGTTCCAGGTATGGCTACACCTTC

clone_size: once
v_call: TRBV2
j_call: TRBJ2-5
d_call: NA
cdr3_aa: CASSEAGGVQETQYF
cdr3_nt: TGTGCCAGCAGTGAGGCCGGAGGAGTCCAAGAGACCCAGTACTTC

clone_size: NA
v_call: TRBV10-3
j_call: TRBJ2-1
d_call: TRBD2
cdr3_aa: CAIRGLAGGHEQFF
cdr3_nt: TGTGCCATCAGGGGACTAGCGGGAGGGCATGAGCAGTTCTTC

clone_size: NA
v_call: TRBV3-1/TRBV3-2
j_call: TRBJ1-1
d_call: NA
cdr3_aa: CASSHGPTSGGAFF
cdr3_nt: TGTGCCAGCAGCCACGGCCCAACAAGTGGCGGAGCTTTCTTT

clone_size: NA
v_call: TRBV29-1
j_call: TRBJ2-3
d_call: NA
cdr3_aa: CSVVRESTDTQYF
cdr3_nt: TGCAGCGTTGTCAGGGAAAGCACAGATACGCAGTATTTT

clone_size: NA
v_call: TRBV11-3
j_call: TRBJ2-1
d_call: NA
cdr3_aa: CASSLAGSKGNEQFF
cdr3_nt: TGTGCCAGCAGCTTAGCTGGCTCAAAGGGGAATGAGCAGTTCTTC

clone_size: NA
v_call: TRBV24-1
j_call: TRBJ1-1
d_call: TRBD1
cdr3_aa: CATDRDTEAFF
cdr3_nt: TGTGCCACCGACAGGGACACTGAAGCTTTCTTT

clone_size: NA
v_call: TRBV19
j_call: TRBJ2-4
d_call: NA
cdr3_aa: CASSLRVTNIQYF
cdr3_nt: TGTGCCAGTAGTCTCAGGGTTACGAACATTCAGTACTTC

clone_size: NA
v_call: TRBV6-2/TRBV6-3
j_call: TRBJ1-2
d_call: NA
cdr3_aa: CASSYSSGGYTF
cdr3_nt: TGTGCCAGCAGTTACTCGTCGGGTGGCTACACCTTC

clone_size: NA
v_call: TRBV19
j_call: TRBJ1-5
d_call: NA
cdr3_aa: CASSAQDQPQHF
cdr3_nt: TGTGCCAGTAGTGCTCAGGATCAGCCCCAGCATTTT

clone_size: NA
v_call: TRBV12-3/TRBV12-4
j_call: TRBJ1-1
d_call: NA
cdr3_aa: CASSGARGTEAFF
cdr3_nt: TGTGCCAGCAGTGGGGCTAGAGGAACTGAAGCTTTCTTT

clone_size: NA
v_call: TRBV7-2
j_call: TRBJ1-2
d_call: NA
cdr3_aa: CASSLVGQGNYGYTF
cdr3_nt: TGTGCCAGCAGCTTAGTAGGGCAGGGGAACTATGGCTACACCTTC

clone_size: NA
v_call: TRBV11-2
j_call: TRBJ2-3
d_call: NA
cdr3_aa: CAGARSTDTQYF
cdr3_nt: TGTGCCGGGGCTCGGAGCACAGATACGCAGTATTTT

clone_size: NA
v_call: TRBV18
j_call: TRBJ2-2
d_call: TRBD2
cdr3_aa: CASSTSGGTGELFF
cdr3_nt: TGTGCCAGCTCAACCTCGGGGGGAACCGGGGAGCTGTTTTTT

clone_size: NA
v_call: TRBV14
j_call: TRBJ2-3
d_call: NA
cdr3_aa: CASSQESTGTDTQYF
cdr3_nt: TGTGCCAGCAGCCAAGAGTCGACAGGCACAGATACGCAGTATTTT

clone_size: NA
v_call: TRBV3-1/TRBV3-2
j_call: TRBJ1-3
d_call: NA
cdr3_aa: CASTISPYGNTIYF
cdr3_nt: TGTGCCAGCACAATAAGTCCCTATGGAAACACCATATATTTT

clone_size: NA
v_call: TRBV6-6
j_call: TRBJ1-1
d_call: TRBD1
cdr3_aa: CASSLRRDRPNTEAFF
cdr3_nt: TGTGCCAGCAGTCTCAGACGGGACAGACCGAACACTGAAGCTTTCTTT

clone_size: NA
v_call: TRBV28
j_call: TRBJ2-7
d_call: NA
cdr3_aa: CASSGLIVYEQYF
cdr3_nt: TGTGCCAGCAGCGGACTAATAGTCTACGAGCAGTACTTC